The rows below give T cell receptor beta chains drawn from one sample of a study of CD8 T cells in ankylosing spondylitis. MiXCR, run by TCRdb on the 5' RACE reads, gives a single entry per CDR3 protein. This table holds about 750,000 distinct CDR3 sequences, 19% found once. The sequencing input was blood, either unsorted or a sorted T cell fraction (not recorded which). These receptors were taken from a male donor with ankylosing spondylitis. Each CDR3 is given with its conserved first and last residue. The D gene is left open where the match is weak. Only some rows state a clone size, as once, few, many or a class for expanded clones.

TRBD2,-,TRBJ2-1,TRBV7-8,TGTGCCAGCAGCTTGAGGGGCCTAGCGGGGGGGCAGAGCCACAATGAGCAGTTCTTC,CASSLRGLAGGQSHNEQFF
TRBD1,-,TRBJ2-7,TRBV14,TGTGCCAGCAGCCAAGATCGTCGGACAGGGGGCTCCTACGAGCAGTACTTC,CASSQDRRTGGSYEQYF
TRBD2,-,TRBJ2-7,TRBV20-1,TGCAGTGCTAGAGTAGCGGGAGGCCCCTCCTACGAGCAGTACTTC,CSARVAGGPSYEQYF
TRBD2,-,TRBJ2-7,TRBV6-2/TRBV6-3,TGTGCCAGCAGTTACTCTGGCGGGAGAGACGGCGAGCAGTACTTC,CASSYSGGRDGEQYF
-,-,TRBJ2-6,TRBV4-1,TGCGCCAGCAGCCAAGACAGGGTTGGGGCCAACGTCCTGACTTTC,CASSQDRVGANVLTF
-,few,TRBJ2-2,TRBV7-8,TGTGCCAGCAGCTTAGCTCGAGGGACTCCTGCCGGGGAGCTGTTTTTT,CASSLARGTPAGELFF
-,-,TRBJ2-3,TRBV7-3,TGTGCCAGCAGCCAAACAGGATCTAGCACAGATACGCAGTATTTT,CASSQTGSSTDTQYF
TRBD2,few,TRBJ2-1,TRBV27,TGTGCCAGCAGTTTTGCTAGCGGGAGAATCGACAATGAGCAGTTCTTC,CASSFASGRIDNEQFF
-,few,TRBJ2-3,TRBV29-1,TGCAGCGGGTGGACTCCTGGGGCAGATACGCAGTATTTT,CSGWTPGADTQYF
-,-,TRBJ1-4,TRBV7-6,TGTGCCAGCAGCCCGCAGGGGTCCCCTAATGAAAAACTGTTTTTT,CASSPQGSPNEKLFF
-,-,TRBJ2-3,TRBV9,TGTGCCAGCAGCCTCCGGAGTACGCCTGGCACAGATACGCAGTATTTT,CASSLRSTPGTDTQYF
-,-,TRBJ2-7,TRBV12-3/TRBV12-4,TGTGCCAGCAGTTTGAAGGAGTACCCCTACGAGCAGTACTTC,CASSLKEYPYEQYF
-,-,TRBJ1-5,TRBV28,TGTGCCAGCAGTTTCCAACAGGGCGTCCAGCATTTT,CASSFQQGVQHF
-,-,TRBJ1-3,TRBV20-1,TGCAGTGCTAGCTTGGCAGGGGCTGGAAACACCATATATTTT,CSASLAGAGNTIYF
TRBD2,-,TRBJ2-1,TRBV5-1,TGCGCCAGCAGCTTGGGCAGAGCGGGGCCCATCCTCTCCTACAATGAGCAGTTCTTC,CASSLGRAGPILSYNEQFF
-,-,TRBJ1-5,TRBV3-1,TGTGCCAGCAGCCAATCTCCCAATCAGCCCCAGCATTTT,CASSQSPNQPQHF
-,-,TRBJ2-1,TRBV7-9,TGTGCCAGCACCGATAGGGGCAATGAGCAGTTCTTC,CASTDRGNEQFF
TRBD1,few,TRBJ2-7,TRBV6-2/TRBV6-3,TGTGCCAGCAGTTACGGGGACAGCTCCTACGAGCAGTACTTC,CASSYGDSSYEQYF
TRBD1,few,TRBJ1-6,TRBV12-3/TRBV12-4,TGTGCCAGCAGTTTAATCCAGGGGGCTTCACCCCTCCACTTT,CASSLIQGASPLHF
TRBD1,-,TRBJ2-3,TRBV9,TGTGCCAGCAGCGTAGAGACAGGGGGCTCCACAGATACGCAGTATTTT,CASSVETGGSTDTQYF
-,few,TRBJ1-2,TRBV29-1,TGCAGCGTTGAACTCCGGGGGGGCTACACCTTC,CSVELRGGYTF
-,-,TRBJ2-1,TRBV20-1,TGCAGTGCGCCTCAGGGGAGCTCCTACAATGAGCAGTTCTTC,CSAPQGSSYNEQFF
TRBD1,-,TRBJ2-7,TRBV6-1,TGTGCCAGCACCAGGACAGGGGGGAGCTCCTACGAGCAGTACTTC,CASTRTGGSSYEQYF
-,few,TRBJ2-1,TRBV10-2,TGCGCCAGTTTTAACTGGCTGAGCTACGACAATGAGCAGTTCTTC,CASFNWLSYDNEQFF
-,-,TRBJ2-1,TRBV4-1,TGCGCCAGCAGCGTGCAGGTGGGCACTCTTTACGATGAGCAGTTCTTC,CASSVQVGTLYDEQFF
-,-,TRBJ2-3,TRBV7-2,TGTGCCAGCAGCTTAGCTTGGGTGGGGGTACCAGATACGCAGTATTTT,CASSLAWVGVPDTQYF
-,many,TRBJ1-1,TRBV12-3/TRBV12-4,TGTGCCAGCAGTCCAACGGGGGTTGAAGCTTTCTTT,CASSPTGVEAFF
-,-,TRBJ1-2,TRBV5-1,TGCGCCAGCAGCTTCGCACAGGGCTATGGCTACACCTTC,CASSFAQGYGYTF
-,-,TRBJ2-7,TRBV6-5,TGTGCCAGCAGTTACTCGAAACCCAGGACCTTCTCCTACGAGCAGTACTTC,CASSYSKPRTFSYEQYF
-,-,TRBJ2-3,TRBV12-3/TRBV12-4,TGTGCCAGCACCGCTACAGATACGCAGTATTTT,CASTATDTQYF
-,-,TRBJ2-2,TRBV9,TGTGCCAGCAGCGTAGGGGGAGACACCGGGGAGCTGTTTTTT,CASSVGGDTGELFF
-,-,TRBJ1-5,TRBV28,TGTGCCAGCAACCATGGGGGGGGACATCAGCCCCAGCATTTT,CASNHGGGHQPQHF
-,many,TRBJ2-7,TRBV12-3/TRBV12-4,TGTGCCAGCAGTTTATCGGATCCCCCAGAGCAGTACTTC,CASSLSDPPEQYF
-,many,TRBJ2-4,TRBV29-1,TGCAGCGTTGAGTTGAAGGGACACCTAGCCAAAAACATTCAGTACTTC,CSVELKGHLAKNIQYF
-,-,TRBJ2-1,TRBV3-1,TGTGCCAGCAGCCAAGTAGCCCCCCGGACGAGGGGCAATGAGCAGTTCTTC,CASSQVAPRTRGNEQFF
-,few,TRBJ2-1,TRBV7-2,TGTGCCAGCAGCCCCGCGGGACTCCTAAATGAGCAGTTCTTC,CASSPAGLLNEQFF
TRBD2,many,TRBJ2-3,TRBV20-1,TGCAGTGCTAGAGACTTTGAAGCGGGAGTCCAGTATTTT,CSARDFEAGVQYF
TRBD1,-,TRBJ2-1,TRBV27,TGTGCCAGCAGCCCCGGGATCGGACAGGTTGAGCAGTTCTTC,CASSPGIGQVEQFF
TRBD1,few,TRBJ2-1,TRBV5-1,TGCGCCAGCAGCTTGAGGGGCGACAGGGGTTTGGATGAGCAGTTCTTC,CASSLRGDRGLDEQFF
-,many,TRBJ1-2,TRBV7-8,TGTGCCAGCAGCTTAGGTTTAGTTCATACCTATGGCTACACCTTC,CASSLGLVHTYGYTF
-,few,TRBJ2-3,TRBV4-1,TGCGCCAGCAGCCAAGCGAAAACAGGGACAGATACGCAGTATTTT,CASSQAKTGTDTQYF
-,-,TRBJ1-3,TRBV20-1,TGCAGTGCCCCGAAGGGGGTCAGCTCTGGAAACACCATATATTTT,CSAPKGVSSGNTIYF
-,-,TRBJ2-3,TRBV20-1,TGCAGTGCTAGGGAACATCCCGGAGGGCTTGATACGCAGTATTTT,CSAREHPGGLDTQYF
-,-,TRBJ2-3,TRBV20-1,TGCAGTGCTCTGACTCCGGGGGTGAGCACAGATACGCAGTATTTT,CSALTPGVSTDTQYF
TRBD1,few,TRBJ2-7,TRBV11-2,TGTGCCACGGGTGGACAGGTCGGCGAGCAGTACTTC,CATGGQVGEQYF
-,many,TRBJ1-2,TRBV12-3/TRBV12-4,TGTGCCAGCAGTTCAGGGTTCATTAACTATGGCTACACCTTC,CASSSGFINYGYTF
TRBD1,many,TRBJ2-7,TRBV12-3/TRBV12-4,TGTGCCAGCAGTCTAGGACAGGGACTCTACGAGCAGTACTTC,CASSLGQGLYEQYF
TRBD2,-,TRBJ2-3,TRBV19,TGTGCCAGTAGGCGAACTAGCGGGGGGCTCACAGATACGCAGTATTTT,CASRRTSGGLTDTQYF
TRBD2,-,TRBJ2-5,TRBV20-1,TGCAGTGCTAGAGACTCCGGGACTAGCGGGGGGGTCCAAGAGACCCAGTACTTC,CSARDSGTSGGVQETQYF
-,-,TRBJ2-3,TRBV9,TGTGCCAGCAGCTCTCGGGGAGTCACAGATACGCAGTATTTT,CASSSRGVTDTQYF